The 28 T cell receptor beta chains given below trace back to one sample, sequenced in a study of T cells in Graves' hyperthyroidism and ophthalmopathy. Amplification of TCR beta CDR3 regions was performed using RNA transcripts as template. Researchers ran a first-round RT-PCR on the TCR CDR3 using the HTBI primer set. TCRdb processed the multiplex PCR reads anew with MiXCR; each CDR3 protein has one entry. The data hold 530,000 or so distinct CDR3 sequences, with more than 45% observed a single time. Sample: peripheral blood or thyroid tissue (not recorded which). These receptors were collected from a young woman with Graves' hyperthyroidism.

This clonotype was seen ten or more times. Here the CDR3 reads CASSLALVGGEQYF. The CDR3 DNA reads TGCGCCAGCAGCTTGGCCCTAGTGGGGGGTGAGCAGTACTTC. The genes are TRBV5-1 and TRBJ2-7; possible D gene TRBD2, 6 bases. V lost 0 bases and J lost 7, with 14 bases in between. The CDR3 runs to 14 residues. Germline-derived CDR1 and CDR2 are SGHRS and YFSETQ.

This rearrangement joins TRBV3-1 to TRBJ1-4, with D perhaps matching TRBD1 (5 bases). The CDR3 has 16 residues. CDR1 is LGHDT, CDR2 YNNKEL, per germline (reference sequence). Trimming cost V 0 bases and J 7 bases, with 15 bases left between them. The CDR3 region has the DNA TGTGCCAGCAGCCAAGATCACCGCAGGGATTTTGAAAAACTGTTTTTT. Residues: CASSQDHRRDFEKLFF.

This clonotype was detected many times. The chain uses TRBV6-5 and TRBJ1-5; D is unclear. The CDR3 consists of 13 residues. V dropped 5 bases and J dropped 4 bases, with 9 bases sitting between them. The germline gives CDR1 MNHEY, CDR2 SVGAGI. The CDR3, as DNA: TGTGCCAGCAGTGACCGGGAGAATCAGCCCCAGCATTTT. This translates into CASSDRENQPQHF.

The chain links TRBV27 to TRBJ1-5; TRBD1 matches 8 bases. Germline values: CDR1 MNHEY, CDR2 SMNVEV (reference sequence). CDR3 size: 14 residues. The ends lost 3 bases at V and 8 bases at J; junction bases unmatched: 6. DNA for the CDR3: TGTGCCAGCAGTTTTTCAGGGGGCGGGAAGCCCCAGCATTTT. Translated: CASSFSGGGKPQHF.

This clonotype was seen at least ten times. V is TRBV15 and J is TRBJ1-5; TRBD1 matches 11 bases. The CDR3 runs 18 residues. Germline V gene sequence: CDR1 LNHNV, CDR2 YYDKDF (reference sequence). With 3 bases clipped from V and 4 bases from J, the junction kept 11 bases outside the gene matches. CDR3 sequence: CATSSVLDRGQRNQPQHF. Here the CDR3 DNA reads TGTGCCACCAGCAGCGTACTGGACAGGGGGCAGAGAAATCAGCCCCAGCATTTT.

This clonotype was seen many times. This chain links TRBV15 with TRBJ1-1; D not resolved. CDR3 length: 11 residues. Germline-derived CDR1 and CDR2 are LNHNV and YYDKDF (reference sequence). V was cut by 7 bases and J by 7 bases, with 10 bases left in between. The CDR3 nucleotides are TGTGCCACCACGGTAGCCGGTGAAGCTTTCTTT. It yields the protein CATTVAGEAFF. The full variable domain, in which reference TRBV15 and TRBJ1-1 provide the parts outside the CDR3, is DAMVIQNPRYQVTQFGKPVTLSCSQTLNHNVMYWYQQKSSQAPKLLFHYYDKDFNNEADTPDNFQSRRPNTSFCFLDIRSPGLGDTAMYLCATTVAGEAFFGQGTRLTVV.

This clonotype was detected many times. This chain uses TRBV6-4 with TRBJ1-5, with a possible D match to TRBD1 (6 bases). Germline CDR1 reads MRHNA; CDR2 reads SNTAGT. This CDR3 contains 15 residues. With 5 bases removed from V and 6 bases from J, the gap between germline ends came to 17 bases. The chain's CDR3 is CASSSEPGAGQPQHF. Written as DNA, the CDR3 is TGTGCCAGCAGTTCTGAGCCAGGGGCCGGTCAGCCCCAGCATTTT.

This sequence joins TRBV18 and TRBJ1-6; 8 nucleotides match TRBD1. V was clipped by 4 bases and J by 3 bases; unmatched bases: 5. This CDR3 region has 16 residues. Germline-derived CDR1 and CDR2 are KGHSH and LQKENI. The CDR3 here is CASSLTGTGYNSPLHF. CDR3 DNA: TGTGCCAGCTCACTTACCGGGACAGGCTATAATTCACCCCTCCACTTT.

Many counts were recorded for this clonotype. The chain is built from TRBV2 and TRBJ1-5; a possible D gene is TRBD1 (5 bases). Deletions cut 2 bases from V and 8 bases from J, with 10 bases between. In germline, CDR1 is SNHLY, CDR2 FYNNEI. The CDR3 consists of 13 residues. For the CDR3, the DNA is TGTGCCAGCAGTGAATCGCAGGGAAAGCCCCAGCATTTT. Protein product: CASSESQGKPQHF.

This clonotype was picked up many times. This chain joins TRBV5-8 and TRBJ2-5, with 7 bases identical to TRBD1. CDR1 SGHTS and CDR2 YDEGEE come from the germline V gene. The CDR3 length is 14 residues. Trimming at V came to 0 bases and at J to 6 bases, leaving 5 bases not matched to a gene. CDR3 loop: CASSLAGQVKTQYF. The CDR3 DNA is TGTGCCAGCAGCTTGGCCGGACAGGTGAAGACCCAGTACTTC. The entire variable domain, with the rest obtained from reference TRBV5-8 and TRBJ2-5, is as follows: EAGVTQSPTHLIKTRGQQATLRCSPISGHTSVYWYQQALGLGLQFLLWYDEGEERNRGNFPPRFSGRQFPNYSSELNVNALELEDSALYLCASSLAGQVKTQYFGPGTRLLVL.

This clonotype was seen ten or more times. The genes are TRBV7-3 and TRBJ2-5; 9 bases align to TRBD1. The CDR3 extends over 14 amino acids. The junction had 4 bases not matched to a gene; V was cut back by 4 bases and J by 4 bases. Germline lookup yields CDR1 SGHTA and CDR2 FQGTGA. CDR3 loop: CASSSDRGSETQYF. The CDR3, as DNA: TGTGCCAGCAGCTCAGACAGGGGGTCAGAGACCCAGTACTTC.

This clonotype was observed at least ten times. The V call is TRBV9, the J call TRBJ1-4; unclear D gene. Germline CDR1 SGDLS, CDR2 YYNGEE. This CDR3 region has 17 residues. V lost 2 bases and J lost 0, with 14 bases in between. In DNA, the CDR3 is TGTGCCAGCAGCGTTACCGACGTTAGTGCAACTAATGAAAAACTGTTTTTT. Encoded protein: CASSVTDVSATNEKLFF.

This clonotype was detected only once. J is TRBJ1-1 and V is TRBV19, with D unresolved. V was clipped by 5 bases and J by 1 base, with 11 bases between them. CDR3 size: 14 residues. Germline V gene sequence: CDR1 LNHDA, CDR2 SQIVND (reference sequence). The CDR3 loop reads CASSLVAWNTEAFF. The CDR3 region has the DNA TGTGCCAGTAGTCTGGTGGCTTGGAACACTGAAGCTTTCTTT.

The sample holds many counts of this clonotype. V usage is TRBV7-6 and J usage is TRBJ2-5; D is possibly TRBD2 (6 bases). The CDR3 length is 16 residues. Trimming shortened V by 6 bases and J by 1 base, and 18 bases separated the two germline ends. Per germline, CDR1 SGHVS and CDR2 FNYEAQ. In DNA form, the CDR3 reads TGTGCCAGCAGACCGGCGCGGGAACTTATCCAAGAGACCCAGTACTTC. Translation gives CASRPARELIQETQYF.

V and J are TRBV20-1 and TRBJ1-6; 10 positions agree with TRBD1. J was trimmed by 6 bases and V by 8 bases; bases with no gene match: 10. The CDR3 runs to 15 residues. The germline V gene encodes CDR1 DFQATT and CDR2 SNEGSKA (reference sequence). The CDR3 DNA reads TGCAGTCCCCGGACAGGGGGACATCGTAATTCACCCCTCCACTTT. It specifies CSPRTGGHRNSPLHF.

The chain joins TRBV24-1 to TRBJ2-5; the match to TRBD2 covers 13 bases. Germline loops: CDR1 KGHDR, CDR2 SFDVKD. Losses at the gene ends were 3 bases for V and 4 bases for J; bases not matched to a gene: 4. The CDR3 extends over 16 amino acids. This chain's CDR3 is CATSDRLAGGRETQYF. CDR3 nucleotides: TGTGCCACCAGTGATCGACTAGCGGGAGGTCGAGAGACCCAGTACTTC.

V gene TRBV29-1 combines with J gene TRBJ1-1; no firm D call. Germline CDR1 and CDR2: SQVTM and ANQGSEA. V dropped 8 bases and J dropped 5 bases, with 9 bases sitting between them. The CDR3 runs 10 residues. Here the CDR3 reads CSLSGTEAFF. The CDR3 DNA is TGCAGCTTAAGTGGGACTGAAGCTTTCTTT.

The chain carries TRBV20-1 and TRBJ2-3; D is perhaps TRBD1 or TRBD2 (5 bases each). CDR1 is DFQATT and CDR2 is SNEGSKA in the germline V gene (reference sequence). With 5 bases removed from V and 2 bases from J, the gap between germline ends came to 17 bases. The CDR3 has 15 residues. The CDR3 region has the DNA TGCAGTGCTTTGAGGGGCGGTAGGCACACAGATACGCAGTATTTT. Its translation is CSALRGGRHTDTQYF.

As to this clonotype: The junction departs from the called germline gene at one end, perhaps through a read error. This chain uses TRBV7-9 with TRBJ2-2, with D tentatively TRBD2 (6 bases). Germline CDR1 SEHNR, CDR2 FQNEAQ (reference sequence). The CDR3 extends over 13 amino acids. This CDR3 reads CASSQERAGGLFF. The CDR3 region has the DNA TGTGCCAGCAGCCAAGAAAGAGCCGGGGGGCTGTTTTTT.

The CDR3 here is CASTGSENEKLFF. The CDR3 region has the DNA TGTGCCAGCACGGGGTCGGAAAATGAAAAACTGTTTTTT. The rearrangement links TRBV6-6 to TRBJ1-4; D gene unclear. This CDR3 spans 13 amino acids. Trimming shortened V by 7 bases and J by 5 bases, and 11 bases separated the two germline ends. Germline assignment: CDR1 MNHNY and CDR2 SVGAGI (reference sequence).

The rearrangement joins TRBV15 to TRBJ2-7; D may correspond to TRBD1 or TRBD2 (5 bases each). The germline gives CDR1 LNHNV, CDR2 YYDKDF (reference sequence). Trimming cost V 8 bases and J 0 bases, with 14 bases left between them. There are 14 residues in the CDR3. The chain's CDR3 is CATGDGTVSYEQYF. The CDR3 DNA sequence: TGTGCCACCGGGGACGGGACGGTCTCCTACGAGCAGTACTTC.

This clonotype was seen at least ten times. The chain has TRBV4-2 and TRBJ1-5; 7 bases line up with TRBD1. V lost 1 base to trimming and J lost 7 bases; unmatched junction nucleotides: 10. CDR3 size: 16 residues. The germline gives CDR1 LGHNA, CDR2 YNFKEQ. CDR3 sequence (DNA): TGTGCCAGCAGCCAAGGCCCAGGGGGTGGGGGGCAGCCCCAGCATTTT. It yields the protein CASSQGPGGGGQPQHF.

J is TRBJ1-4 and V is TRBV12-3 or TRBV12-4; D is undetermined. This CDR3 has 15 amino acids. Trimming took off 4 bases at V and 5 bases at J, with 14 bases between the two ends. CDR3 in amino acids: CASSSLTSYNEKLFF. The CDR3 DNA is TGTGCCAGCAGTTCTCTGACTAGCTACAATGAAAAACTGTTTTTT.

This clonotype came up many times. This chain joins TRBV20-1 and TRBJ2-7; 11 bases map to TRBD2. Germline lookup yields CDR1 DFQATT and CDR2 SNEGSKA (reference sequence). The CDR3 has 14 amino acids. The V and J ends lost 2 bases and 0 bases, in that order; junction bases with no gene match: 0. CDR3 sequence: CSARLAGGSYEQYF. The CDR3 DNA reads TGCAGTGCTAGACTAGCGGGAGGCTCCTACGAGCAGTACTTC.

The J gene is TRBJ2-1, the V gene TRBV10-3, with 8 positions matching TRBD2. Trimming took 9 bases from V and 8 from J; bases not matched to a gene: 9. This CDR3 has 13 residues. Germline CDR1 reads ENHRY; CDR2 reads SYGVKD. The CDR3 here is CAIRGTSLDEQFF. CDR3 coding DNA: TGTGCCATTCGGGGGACTAGTTTGGATGAGCAGTTCTTC.

The chain employs TRBV7-9 and TRBJ2-5, with TRBD1 identical over 8 bases. CDR1 is SEHNR, CDR2 FQNEAQ, per germline (reference sequence). The CDR3 spans 15 residues. V was clipped by 3 bases and J by 5 bases; unmatched bases: 8. CDR3 residues: CASSFVQGARETQYF. DNA for the CDR3: TGTGCCAGCAGCTTCGTGCAGGGGGCGCGGGAGACCCAGTACTTC.

This rearrangement joins TRBV29-1 to TRBJ2-2; no definite D call. The CDR3 has 11 residues. Germline CDR1 and CDR2: SQVTM and ANQGSEA. Deletions cut 4 bases from V and 7 bases from J, with 7 bases between. CDR3 region: CSVGASGELFF. The CDR3 nucleotides read TGCAGCGTTGGGGCTAGCGGGGAGCTGTTTTTT.

This clonotype was seen many times. This chain links TRBV5-1 with TRBJ2-5; weak D call: TRBD2 (6 bases). The CDR3 sequence is 14 residues long. Trimming took off 4 bases at V and 4 bases at J, with 14 bases between the two ends. In germline, CDR1 is SGHRS, CDR2 YFSETQ. The CDR3 protein is CASSREASGETQYF. The CDR3 nucleotides read TGCGCCAGCAGCAGGGAGGCGAGTGGAGAGACCCAGTACTTC.